A selection of T cell receptor beta chains follows, all from one sample in a study of OX40 agonist ivuxolimab in advanced cancers. The protocol was immunoSEQ multiplex PCR, while the TCRdb copy is restricted to in-frame clones and leaves out a portion. The table records about 98,000 clones, roughly 89% of them present only once. The sequencing used CD4+ or CD8+ T cells sorted from blood, collected in a trial of the OX40 agonist ivuxolimab. All receptors come from an adult with an advanced solid tumor such as melanoma, head and neck, liver or kidney cancer. Each CDR3 is given without its conserved first and last residue. Size tells how often a clone was seen (once, few, many) or the class of an expanded clone, and some rows leave it out.

TRBV4-1,.,13,TRBJ1-2,ASSPDEQGAGGYT
TRBV10-3,.,11,TRBJ1-1,AITGQMNTEAF
TRBV27,few,13,TRBJ2-7,ASRDRTGPSYEQY
TRBV29-1,.,13,TRBJ2-3,SVEARGPPADTQY
TRBV2,.,9,TRBJ1-2,ASSLDGGYT
TRBV6-6,.,13,TRBJ2-1,ASSSQGAKRNEQF
TRBV7-6,.,15,TRBJ2-3,ASSLVTGQPPTDTQY
TRBV5-1,.,10,TRBJ2-1,ASGRDWNEQF
TRBV6-6,.,11,TRBJ1-2,ASSPGQGSGYT
TRBV5-1,.,14,TRBJ2-1,ASSRGLVGGPNEQF
TRBV29-1,.,16,TRBJ2-1,SVLGGFPPHSSYNEQF
TRBV5-1,.,12,TRBJ2-7,ASSPPLLSSEQY
TRBV20-1,once,9,TRBJ2-7,SARDSGSSY
TRBV6-1,.,11,TRBJ1-2,ASSRTQYYGYT
TRBV2,few,12,TRBJ1-5,ASSERTGQQPQH
TRBV7-2,once,17,TRBJ2-3,ASSFSLITGGRGTDTQY
TRBV7-2,few,14,TRBJ1-5,ASSSTVGVRNQPQH
TRBV6-1,.,11,TRBJ1-1,ASAKEGGTEAF
TRBV25-1,few,6,TRBJ1-1,AFTGAF
TRBV5-1,.,13,TRBJ2-3,ASSLEGPPQDTQY
TRBV7-5,.,14,TRBJ2-6,VRSPPKGAGANVLT
TRBV29-1,.,8,TRBJ1-1,SVGGTEAF
TRBV11-2,once,10,TRBJ2-2,ASSLETTGLF
TRBV6-6,.,11,TRBJ1-1,ASASPQDTEAF
TRBV19,.,13,TRBJ2-5,ASSMGLAEGETQY
TRBV5-1,once,11,TRBJ1-1,ASSTRGGLAAF
TRBV7-6,.,13,TRBJ2-6,ASSLRGVGANVLT
TRBV7-2,.,12,TRBJ1-1,ASSLFREATEAF
TRBV7-6,.,13,TRBJ2-5,ASAMGTGDRETQY
TRBV7-2,.,11,TRBJ2-5,ASSLSVQETQY
TRBV14,.,18,TRBJ2-1,ASSRPIPRLAGGQNNEQF
TRBV11-1,.,15,TRBJ1-2,ASSQALSRQGGDGYT
TRBV2,.,12,TRBJ2-7,ASSEALSEFEQY
TRBV20-1,.,9,TRBJ2-3,SAIITDTQY
TRBV5-4,.,14,TRBJ2-5,ASSSSTGGGQETQY
TRBV5-5,.,12,TRBJ2-6,ASSLLEGSGVLT
TRBV29-1,.,12,TRBJ1-5,SVGGANSNQPQH
TRBV4-1,.,12,TRBJ2-7,ASSHPGRGLEQY
TRBV7-3,.,11,TRBJ1-1,ASSSPGSPEAF
TRBV5-6,few,15,TRBJ2-1,ASSPSTSGGAVNEQF
TRBV5-1,.,12,TRBJ2-5,ASSPAGELETGY
TRBV19,.,14,TRBJ1-5,ASSIGTGQGTQPQH
TRBV2,.,13,TRBJ2-7,ASRNWGARSYEQY
TRBV11-2,.,11,TRBJ2-7,ASSSIVRNEQY
TRBV11-3,.,10,TRBJ2-1,ASSFLQNEQF
TRBV6-5,.,11,TRBJ2-5,ASSSTGEETQY